A single T cell receptor beta chain is shown here with its context. Its specificity is unknown. Both about-4-week and about-12-week second-dose recipients were combined. This specimen comes from a study of T cell responses to AZD1222 COVID-19 vaccine. Notes on the study in general: All repertoire sampling was performed exclusively after the peak T cell response. Just 5 to 7 AZD1222 recipients tested seropositive at baseline. Spike-specific TCR breadth rose after two AZD1222 doses, and depth rose as well.

Clones were sequenced by immunoSEQ multiplex PCR, and TCRdb holds only the in-frame ones, with some missing. The sample records roughly 70,000 clones, approximately 92% being singletons. The CDR3 loop spans 15 amino acids. Germline loops: CDR1 LNHNV, CDR2 YYDKDF (reference sequence). Trimming cost V 5 bases and J 9 bases, with 20 bases left between them. The clonotype originates from an adult who received the AZD1222 COVID-19 vaccine. This sequence joins TRBV15 and TRBJ2-1, with D possibly matching TRBD2 (5 bases). The sequencing used peripheral blood, collected 28 days after the second AZD1222 dose. The CDR3 sequence: CATSPNPTNRGEQFF. CDR3 nucleotides: TGTGCCACCAGCCCCAACCCCACAAATCGGGGTGAGCAGTTCTTC.